This T cell receptor beta chain came from a study of early T cells in non-severe SARS-CoV-2 infection. Study-wide points: Lookups in VDJdb leaned toward anti-spike CD8 responses and missed private and CD4 specificities.

As to this clonotype: The antigen is undetermined.

cDNA molecules, individually, were tagged with unique molecular identifiers. TCRdb re-derived calls from the 5' RACE reads in MiXCR, one entry per CDR3 protein. This table holds 70,000 to 90,000 distinct CDR3 sequences, less than 15% found once. With 2 bases clipped from V and 10 bases from J, the junction kept 1 base outside the gene matches. CDR3 length: 13 residues. The germline gives CDR1 MNHEY, CDR2 SVGAGI. Sequencing was carried out using whole blood. This sequence was found in an adult who was a healthcare worker with PCR-confirmed SARS-CoV-2 infection or an uninfected control (not recorded which). The V and J genes are TRBV6-5 and TRBJ2-2, with 10 positions matching TRBD2. The CDR3 DNA follows: TGTGCCAGCAGTTACACTAGCGGGACGGAGCTGTTTTTT. Protein product: CASSYTSGTELFF.